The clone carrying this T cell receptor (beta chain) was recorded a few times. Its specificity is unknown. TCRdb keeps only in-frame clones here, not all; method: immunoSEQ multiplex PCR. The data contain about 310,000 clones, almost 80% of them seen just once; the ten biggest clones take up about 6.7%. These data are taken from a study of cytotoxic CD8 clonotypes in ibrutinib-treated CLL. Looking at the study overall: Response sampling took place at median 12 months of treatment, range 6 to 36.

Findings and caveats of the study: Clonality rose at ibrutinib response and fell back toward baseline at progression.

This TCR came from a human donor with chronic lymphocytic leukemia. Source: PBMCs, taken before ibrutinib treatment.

CDR3 DNA: TGCGCCAGCAGCTTGGGATCAGAAAATGAGCAGTTCTTC. Its protein is CASSLGSENEQFF. This sequence joins TRBV5-1 and TRBJ2-1, with D unresolved. This CDR3 contains 13 residues. Germline V lookup: CDR1 SGHRS, CDR2 YFSETQ. Trimming took 0 bases from V and 7 from J, leaving 8 bases between them.